The subject of this entry is one TCR beta chain. Its cognate antigen is unknown. These data are taken from a study of cytomegalovirus exposure and HLA in healthy donors. Using immunoSEQ multiplex PCR, the repertoire was profiled, and TCRdb retains in-frame clones only, with some absent. Of 150,000 or so clones listed, 90% are singletons. The CDR3 totals 14 residues. Germline values: CDR1 SGHTA, CDR2 FQGNSA. The trim removed 5 bases at V and 3 bases at J, leaving 5 bases unmatched. Study-wide findings and caveats: Most TCR sequences proved rare, with some public TCRs found in many donors.

The sequencing sample was made of PBMCs. The receptor comes from a woman between 25 and 40 years old in good health and CMV-seropositive. V and J are TRBV7-2 and TRBJ2-7; 9 bases map to TRBD1. CDR3 nucleotide sequence: TGTGCCAGCAGCCGTTCGACAGGGGGCTACGAGCAGTACTTC. It encodes CASSRSTGGYEQYF.